These T cell receptor beta chains were read from a single sample in a study of beta chain features in type 1 diabetes. Produced via immunoSEQ multiplex PCR; TCRdb's table is partial and in-frame only. This table holds more than 300,000 clones, roughly 12% found once. The sequenced sample consisted of naive CD4+ T cells from blood. These receptors were taken from a man younger than 30 in good health. The CDR3 runs from the conserved cysteine through the conserved F or W. D genes are given only for firm matches. Size is omitted from some rows. Given values are once, few, many or a class for expanded clones.

V	J	D	size	DNA	CDR3
TRBV5-1	TRBJ2-1	TRBD2	few	TGCGCCAGCAGCGCCCGGACTAGCGGGACGTACAATGAGCAGTTCTTC	CASSARTSGTYNEQFF
TRBV18	TRBJ2-5	NA	few	TGTGCCAGCTCACCCCTCGGGGAGACCCAGTACTTC	CASSPLGETQYF
TRBV18	TRBJ1-5	NA	NA	TGTGCCAGCTCACCGGGACAAAGCAATCAGCCCCAGCATTTT	CASSPGQSNQPQHF
TRBV7-9	TRBJ2-7	NA	NA	TGTGCCAGCAGCCCTTCTACCTACGAGCAGTACTTC	CASSPSTYEQYF
TRBV2	TRBJ2-5	TRBD2	NA	TGTGCCAGCGGGGGGACTAGCCAAGAGACCCAGTACTTC	CASGGTSQETQYF
TRBV4-3	TRBJ2-5	NA	few	TGCGCCAGCAGCCTCGGGACAATGCCCCAAGAGACCCAGTACTTC	CASSLGTMPQETQYF
TRBV9	TRBJ2-7	NA	NA	TGTGCCAGCAGCGTAGCTGGAGGCAGGGGAAACGAGCAGTACTTC	CASSVAGGRGNEQYF
TRBV4-3	TRBJ2-2	TRBD2	few	TGCGCCAGCAGCCCCCGGCGGGGCGGCGGGGGCGGGGAGCTGTTTTTT	CASSPRRGGGGGELFF
TRBV2	TRBJ2-7	TRBD1	few	TGTGCCAGTAGGGCGGGGAGACAGGGGGCCTACGAGCAGTACTTC	CASRAGRQGAYEQYF
TRBV7-9	TRBJ2-7	TRBD2	few	TGTGCCAGCAGCCTAGGACTAGCGGCCTACGAGCAGTACTTC	CASSLGLAAYEQYF
TRBV27	TRBJ2-7	TRBD2	few	TGTGCCAGCGTACGATCGGCGGGAGTGGGCTACGAGCAGTACTTC	CASVRSAGVGYEQYF
TRBV5-4	TRBJ2-1	TRBD2	NA	TGTGCCAGCACCACGACCCCCGGGACTAGCGGAAGGAGCTCCTACAATGAGCAGTTCTTC	CASTTTPGTSGRSSYNEQFF
TRBV9	TRBJ2-6	NA	NA	TGTGCCAGCAGCGCCCGGGACTTCTCTGGGGCCAACGTCCTGACTTTC	CASSARDFSGANVLTF
TRBV7-3	TRBJ1-1	NA	NA	TGTGCCAGCAGCCGGGGGGAGAACACTGAAGCTTTCTTT	CASSRGENTEAFF
TRBV30	TRBJ1-1	TRBD1	NA	TGTGCCTGGAGTACCTGGACAGGAAATTTCTTT	CAWSTWTGNFF
TRBV7-2	TRBJ2-5	NA	few	TGTGCCAGCCAGGGCTGGGAGACCCAGTACTTC	CASQGWETQYF
TRBV9	TRBJ2-1	TRBD2	few	TGTGCCAGCAGTTTAAGGTCTAGCGGGGAGCAGTTCTTC	CASSLRSSGEQFF
TRBV5-1	TRBJ2-1	TRBD2	NA	TGCGCCAGCAGCCGGGGGACTAGCGGGTACTACAATGAGCAGTTCTTC	CASSRGTSGYYNEQFF
TRBV7-9	TRBJ2-5	NA	few	TGTGCCAGCAGCTTAGCTCTAGGCACAGGGACGAGAGAGACCCAGTACTTC	CASSLALGTGTRETQYF
TRBV28	TRBJ2-2	TRBD2	few	TGTGCCAGCAGTTTTGGGACTAATCGGGAGCTGTTTTTT	CASSFGTNRELFF
TRBV5-1	TRBJ2-3	TRBD1	NA	TGCGCCAGCAGCCGGACAGGGAGCACAGATACGCAGTATTTT	CASSRTGSTDTQYF
TRBV5-4	TRBJ2-3	TRBD2	few	TGTGCCAGCAGCCCGGGACTAGCGGGAGGAGATACGCAGTATTTT	CASSPGLAGGDTQYF
TRBV6-1	TRBJ1-2	NA	NA	TGTGCCACCAGGACAAGTCATCTCCTTATCTATGGCTACACCTTC	CATRTSHLLIYGYTF
TRBV2	TRBJ2-7	NA	once	TGTGCCACCAACTACGAGCAGTACTTC	CATNYEQYF
TRBV4-2	TRBJ1-2	NA	NA	TGTGCCAGCAGCCAATCGACCTTGACAGGTTGGGGTGATGGCTACACCTTC	CASSQSTLTGWGDGYTF
TRBV4-2	TRBJ1-2	NA	few	TGTGCCAGCAGCCAAGAGGGCGGGGGAAGTCTGGTTGGCTACACCTTC	CASSQEGGGSLVGYTF
TRBV7-9	TRBJ2-5	NA	NA	TGTGCCAGCAGCTTAGGCCCCCCCCGACAGAACTACCAAGAGACCCAGTACTTC	CASSLGPPRQNYQETQYF
TRBV19	TRBJ2-7	NA	NA	TGTGCCAGTGGAACAGTCTCCTACGAGCAGTACTTC	CASGTVSYEQYF
TRBV29-1	TRBJ1-4	TRBD1	few	TGCAGCCCAGCGACAGGGAGGGAAAAACTGTTTTTT	CSPATGREKLFF